This record concerns one T cell receptor (beta chain) sequence. The sample is drawn from a study of OX40 agonist ivuxolimab in advanced cancers. The wider study: Patients were infused with ivuxolimab every 2 weeks at 0.01 to 10 mg/kg. Patients were 82.7% male with ages roughly 20 to 85, mean 60.

Clones were sequenced by immunoSEQ multiplex PCR, and TCRdb holds only the in-frame ones, with some missing. The data show 35,000 to 40,000 clones, 88% seen once. Germline-derived CDR1 and CDR2 are SGHVS and FNYEAQ. Trimming removed 5 bases from V and 0 bases from J, with 12 bases in between. This CDR3 region has 15 residues. Autoimmune disease history or systemic immunosuppression excluded patients. J is TRBJ2-3 and V is TRBV7-6; D is unresolved. The TCR originated in an adult with an advanced solid tumor such as melanoma, head and neck, liver or kidney cancer. The source was CD4+ or CD8+ T cells sorted from blood, collected in a trial of the OX40 agonist ivuxolimab. The CDR3 DNA sequence: TGTGCCAGCAGCCAAACGGGCGGAAGCACAGATACGCAGTATTTT. It codes for CASSQTGGSTDTQYF.